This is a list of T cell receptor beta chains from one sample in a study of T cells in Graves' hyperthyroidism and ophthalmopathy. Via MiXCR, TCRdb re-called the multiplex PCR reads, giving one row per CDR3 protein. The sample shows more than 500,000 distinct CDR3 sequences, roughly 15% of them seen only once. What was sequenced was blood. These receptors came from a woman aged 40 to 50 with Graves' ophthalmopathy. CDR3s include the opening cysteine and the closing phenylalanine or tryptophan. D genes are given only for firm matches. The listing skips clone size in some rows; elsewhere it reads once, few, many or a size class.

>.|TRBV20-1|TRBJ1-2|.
TGCAGTGCTCCTCCGGGAGTAGGCTATGGCTACACCTTC
CSAPPGVGYGYTF
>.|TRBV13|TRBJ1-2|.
TGTGCCAGCAGCTCCGGAGGTCGGTATGGCTACACCTTC
CASSSGGRYGYTF
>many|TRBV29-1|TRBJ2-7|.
TGCAGCGTTGAAAGCCCTACAGGGTTCTCCTACGAGCAGTACTTC
CSVESPTGFSYEQYF
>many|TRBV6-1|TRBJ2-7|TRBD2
TGTGCCAGCCGACTAGCGGGATTCTACGAGCAGTACTTC
CASRLAGFYEQYF
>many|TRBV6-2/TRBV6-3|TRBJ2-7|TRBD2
TGTGCCAGCAGTTACGGTACTAGCGGGGTCAGCTCCTACGAGCAGTACTTC
CASSYGTSGVSSYEQYF
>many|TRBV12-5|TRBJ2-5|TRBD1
TGTGCTAGTGGCGACAGGGGCCTTAAGACCCAGTACTTC
CASGDRGLKTQYF
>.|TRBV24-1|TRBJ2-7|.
TGTGCCACCAGTGATTCGGGACAAACCTACGAGCAGTACTTC
CATSDSGQTYEQYF
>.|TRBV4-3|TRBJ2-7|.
TGCGCCAGCAGCCAAGATCCGGGGGCCCAATACGAGCAGTACTTC
CASSQDPGAQYEQYF
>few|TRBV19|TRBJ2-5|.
TGTGCCAGTAGTATAGGATCGGGGGCCGGAGAGACCCAGTACTTC
CASSIGSGAGETQYF
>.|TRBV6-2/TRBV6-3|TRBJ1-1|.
TGTGCCAGCGGAGAGGGATTGAACACTGAAGCTTTCTTT
CASGEGLNTEAFF
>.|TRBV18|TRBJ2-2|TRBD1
TGTGCCAGCTCAGGGAACAGGGGAACCAACACCGGGGAGCTGTTTTTT
CASSGNRGTNTGELFF
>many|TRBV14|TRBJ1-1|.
TGTGCCAGCAGCTTAGATTTCATGAACACTGAAGCTTTCTTT
CASSLDFMNTEAFF
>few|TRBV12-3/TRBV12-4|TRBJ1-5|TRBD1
TGTGCCAGCAGACCAAGTACAGGGGGCGTAAGGACTGATCAGCCCCAGCATTTT
CASRPSTGGVRTDQPQHF
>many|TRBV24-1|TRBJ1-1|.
TGTGCCACCAGCGCACACATAGGGAGCGGGGGCGCTTTCTTT
CATSAHIGSGGAFF
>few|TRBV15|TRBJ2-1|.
TGTGCCACCAGCAGAGAACTACCCTTCTCCTACAATGAGCAGTTCTTC
CATSRELPFSYNEQFF
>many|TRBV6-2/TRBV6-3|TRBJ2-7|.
TGTGCCTCCCGGACATACAACTCCTACGAGCAGTACTTC
CASRTYNSYEQYF
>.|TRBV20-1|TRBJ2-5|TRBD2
TGCAGTGCCTGGGGACTAGCGGGAGGGCCGGAGACCCAGTACTTC
CSAWGLAGGPETQYF
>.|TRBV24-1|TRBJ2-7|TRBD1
TGTGCCACCAGTGAAACTGGACAGGGTGGGTACGAGCAGTACTTC
CATSETGQGGYEQYF
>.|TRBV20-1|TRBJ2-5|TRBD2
TGCAGTGCTAATATAGCGGGAGGGTCCCCAGGGACCCAGTACTTC
CSANIAGGSPGTQYF
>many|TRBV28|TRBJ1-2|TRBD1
TGTGCCAGCAGCCGCGACAGGGCCTTCGATTTGGATGGCTACACCTTC
CASSRDRAFDLDGYTF
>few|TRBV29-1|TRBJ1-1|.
TGCAGCGGGAAGGGGCAGACGAACACTGAAGCTTTCTTT
CSGKGQTNTEAFF
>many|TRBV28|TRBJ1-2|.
TGTGCCAGCAACGGGGAGGCTAACTATGGCTACACCTTC
CASNGEANYGYTF
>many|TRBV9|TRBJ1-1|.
TGTGCCAGCAGCGTAGGGAGGGCTATGAACACTGAAGCTTTCTTT
CASSVGRAMNTEAFF
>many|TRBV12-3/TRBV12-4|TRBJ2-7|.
TGTGCCAGCAGTTTTGACGGGCCCGGATACGAGCAGTACTTC
CASSFDGPGYEQYF
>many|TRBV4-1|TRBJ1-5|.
TGCGCCAGCAGCCAATCCGACGCGAGCAATCAGCCCCAGCATTTT
CASSQSDASNQPQHF
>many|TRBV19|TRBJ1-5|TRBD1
TGTGCCAGTAGGCGGACAGGCACCAATCAGCCCCAGCATTTT
CASRRTGTNQPQHF
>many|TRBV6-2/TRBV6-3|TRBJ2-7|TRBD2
TGTGCCAGCAGTTACTCCCTCATAGCGGGAGGGAGCTACGAGCAGTACTTC
CASSYSLIAGGSYEQYF
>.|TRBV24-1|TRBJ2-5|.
TGTGCCAAAGGCGACGCGGGGGCGGCAGAGACCCAGTACTTC
CAKGDAGAAETQYF
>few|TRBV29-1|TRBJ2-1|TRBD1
TGCAGCGTCACAGGGGGCGGTGAGCAGTTCTTC
CSVTGGGEQFF
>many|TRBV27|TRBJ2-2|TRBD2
TGTGCCAGCAGACATGCAGTCGGGACTAGCGACGACACCGGGGAGCTGTTTTTT
CASRHAVGTSDDTGELFF
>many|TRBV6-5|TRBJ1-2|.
TGTGCCAGCACCCGGTCTGGCAGATACTATGGCTACACCTTC
CASTRSGRYYGYTF
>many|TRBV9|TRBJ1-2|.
TGTGCCAGCAGCGTAGCTGACGGGCGAGACTATGGCTACACCTTC
CASSVADGRDYGYTF
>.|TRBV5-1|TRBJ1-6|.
TGCGCCAGCAGCTCGCAACCGGACGGCCGGAATTCACCCCTCCACTTT
CASSSQPDGRNSPLHF
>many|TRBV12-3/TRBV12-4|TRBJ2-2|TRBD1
TGTGCCAGCAGTTCGACAGGGAGTCACACCGGGGAGCTGTTTTTT
CASSSTGSHTGELFF
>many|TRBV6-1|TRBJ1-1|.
TGTGCCAGCAGTAAACCTGGGGGGGGAGTGAACACTGAAGCTTTCTTT
CASSKPGGGVNTEAFF
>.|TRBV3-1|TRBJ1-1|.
TGTGCCAGCAGCCAAACCCCCGGAGGGGGTGGCACTGAAGCTTTCTTT
CASSQTPGGGGTEAFF
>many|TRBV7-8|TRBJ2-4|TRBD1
TGTGCCAGCAGCCCCGAGAGGGCACAGGGGGACATTCAGTACTTC
CASSPERAQGDIQYF
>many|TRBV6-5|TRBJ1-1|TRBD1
TGTGCCAGCAGTTACTCCACTGGGCTAGGGGGACAGGCCGAAGCTTTCTTT
CASSYSTGLGGQAEAFF
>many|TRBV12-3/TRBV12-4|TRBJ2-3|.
TGTGCCAGCAGTTTAGCGCGAGTCACAGATACGCAGTATTTT
CASSLARVTDTQYF
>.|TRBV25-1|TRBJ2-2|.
TGTGCCAGCAGTGAACCACAGGACACCGGGGAGCTGTTTTTT
CASSEPQDTGELFF
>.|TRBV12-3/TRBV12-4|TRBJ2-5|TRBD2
TGTGCCAGCAGCATGACTAGCGGGAACCTAGAGACCCAGTACTTC
CASSMTSGNLETQYF
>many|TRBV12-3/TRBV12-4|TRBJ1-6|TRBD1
TGTGCCAGCAGCCCGGGACAGGGATTCTCGCCCCTCCACTTT
CASSPGQGFSPLHF
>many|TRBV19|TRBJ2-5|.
TGTGCCAGTAGTATAGTTGGCAGGGCGAGAGGGCAAGAGACCCAGTACTTC
CASSIVGRARGQETQYF
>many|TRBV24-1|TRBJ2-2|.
TGTGCCGCCCGGGGGGCTAGCGGGGAGCTGTTTTTT
CAARGASGELFF
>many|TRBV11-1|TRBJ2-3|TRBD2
TGTGCCAGCAGCTTACGCCCCCTGCGGGAGTTGGTCACAGATACGCAGTATTTT
CASSLRPLRELVTDTQYF
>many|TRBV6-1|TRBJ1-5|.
TGTGCCAGCACTCCCGGGACAAATCAGCCCCAGCATTTT
CASTPGTNQPQHF
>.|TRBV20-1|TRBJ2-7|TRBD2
TGCAGTGCTAGAATCGGGGGGAACTACGAGCAGTACTTC
CSARIGGNYEQYF
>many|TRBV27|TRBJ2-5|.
TGTGCCAGCAGTTTAGGGAGCCTAGGGACCCAGTACTTC
CASSLGSLGTQYF
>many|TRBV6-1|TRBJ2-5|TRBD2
TGTGCCAGCAGTGAACTAGCGGGATCGGTGGAGACCCAGTACTTC
CASSELAGSVETQYF
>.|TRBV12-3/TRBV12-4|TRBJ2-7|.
TGTGCCAGCAGTACCTCGACCGGACGGGAGCAGTACTTC
CASSTSTGREQYF
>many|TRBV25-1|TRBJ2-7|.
TGTGCCAGCAGTGAACCGGGACTGTCCCTCGAGCAGTACTTC
CASSEPGLSLEQYF
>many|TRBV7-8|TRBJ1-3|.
TGTGCCAGCAGCTCCAGCCCGGGACATAGCTCTGGAAACACCATATATTTT
CASSSSPGHSSGNTIYF
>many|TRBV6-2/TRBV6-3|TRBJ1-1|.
TGTGCCAGCAGTTACTCGTTTAACACTGAAGCTTTCTTT
CASSYSFNTEAFF
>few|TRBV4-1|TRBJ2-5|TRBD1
TGCGCCAGCAGCCAAGATCTTGGGACCGGGACAGGGGAGACCCAGTACTTC
CASSQDLGTGTGETQYF
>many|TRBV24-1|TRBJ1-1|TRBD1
TGTGCCACCAGTGATTCATTGGTCGAGGGGGCCTACTTT
CATSDSLVEGAYF
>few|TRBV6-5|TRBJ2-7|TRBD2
TGTGCCAGCAGTTACTCGAGGGCTAGCGGGAGCGTAGAGCAGTACTTC
CASSYSRASGSVEQYF
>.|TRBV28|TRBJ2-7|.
TGTGCCAGCACCCCCCCCGGGGTAGCTAATCCCTACGAGCAGTACTTC
CASTPPGVANPYEQYF
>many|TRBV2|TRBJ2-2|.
TGTGCCAGCAGCCCCCGGGCCGCCAACACCGGGGAGCTGTTTTTT
CASSPRAANTGELFF